This TCR beta chain was documented in a study of T cell repertoires in cytomegalovirus infection (dated 2019 in TCRdb). At the level of the whole study: Because public TCR beta signatures pointed to carriage of CMV infection together with the matching HLA type, the HLA type of each donor mattered for the analysis. What the work shows at the level of the full study, not this receptor alone: In both this cohort and an independent cohort of several hundred donors, the cumulative frequency of public TCR beta family members distinguished carriers of CMV infection plus the relevant HLA type. The ex vivo response was dominated by HLA-C-restricted CMV-specific TCR beta clonotypes, which also provided the single most frequent clonotype in two of eight donors.

To note about this clonotype: Its recognized antigen is unknown. No base quality information exists; no much larger clone differs at one position.

Sequencing took place on an Illumina HiSeq 1500. TCRdb applied fastp at Q25 and MiXCR to the public reads, then kept only in-frame beta chains. Rows are unified per CDR3 protein, each entry keeping the most common DNA and genes. Counted in this sample were around 450,000 distinct CDR3 sequences; roughly 31% of them appeared once. The ten top clones hold roughly an eighth of the sample. The clonotype originates from a human donor in good health (CMV status not recorded). Some clones in this sample may be carry-over from other donors' samples. Sequences were obtained from PBMCs.

The base sequence is TGCGCCAGCAGCTTGGATCTGGCTTTCTCCTACAATGAGCAGTTCTTC. Its translation is CASSLDLAFSYNEQFF. The chain is assembled from TRBV5-1 and TRBJ2-1, with no reliable assignment of the D segment. Trimming removed 0 bases from V and 0 bases from J, leaving 10 bases between the germline ends. Including cysteine and phenylalanine, the CDR3 has 16 amino acids. Only CDR3 DNA is held: 48 bases, read in frame from base 1. For CDR1 and CDR2, the germline V gene lists SGHRS and YFSETQ.